This TCR beta chain came from a study of PD-1 blockade in classical Hodgkin lymphoma. Clones were sequenced by immunoSEQ multiplex PCR, and TCRdb holds only the in-frame ones, with some missing. The data hold about 9,300 clones, with more than 85% observed a single time. Germline lookup yields CDR1 LNHDA and CDR2 SQIVND (reference sequence). This CDR3 has 14 amino acids. Trimming left V 4 bases short and J 10 bases short, with 17 bases between. This clone was seen only once. Sample time point: newly diagnosed, previously untreated cHL patient sample. Magnetic depletion of non-target cells from thawed PBMCs yielded purified CD8+ T cells.

The rearrangement links TRBV19 to TRBJ2-1, with D maybe TRBD1 (6 bases). Source material: CD8+ T cells from blood. This clonotype was obtained from a human donor with classical Hodgkin lymphoma. The CDR3 spells CASSTLTGSEEQFF. The CDR3 DNA follows: TGTGCCAGTAGTACCTTAACAGGGTCGGAGGAGCAGTTCTTC.